The clone carrying this TCR beta chain was picked up many times. Researchers took RNA transcripts and amplified TCR beta CDR3 regions from them. Investigators did first-round RT-PCR with HTBI primers, then second-round multiplex PCR. TCRdb ran MiXCR on the multiplex PCR reads and lists one entry per CDR3 protein. The sample has about 410,000 distinct CDR3 sequences; 15% to 20% are singletons. This sample stems from a study of Graves' ophthalmopathy and Graves' hyperthyroidism. The ends were cut back, 8 bases at V and 7 bases at J, with 12 bases in the middle. The CDR3 runs 12 residues. The chain joins TRBV12-3 or TRBV12-4 to TRBJ1-5, with a weak D call TRBD1 (6 bases). The origin of this receptor is a woman aged 18 to 35 with Graves' ophthalmopathy. Sequencing used peripheral blood. In DNA, the CDR3 is TGTGCCAGCTCAACCCAGGGGCAGCCCCAGCATTTT. Translated, it gives CASSTQGQPQHF.